These 31 T cell receptor beta chains originate from one sample sequenced in a study of T cells in tuberculosis. Time point here: new active TB diagnosis, blood taken before or within 7 days of starting treatment. The protocol was immunoSEQ multiplex PCR, while the TCRdb copy is restricted to in-frame clones and leaves out a portion. The sample lists about 35,000 clones, about 92% occurring once. The sample here was PBMCs, taken at tuberculosis diagnosis. Source of these receptors: an adult with tuberculosis. Some clones in this sample may be carry-over from other donors' samples.

The rearrangement links TRBV5-1 to TRBJ2-7; weak D call: TRBD1 (5 bases). The germline gives CDR1 SGHRS, CDR2 YFSETQ. V was pared by 0 bases and J by 3 bases, with 19 bases between. The CDR3 has 17 residues. CDR3 loop: CASSLEVVQGTYYEQYF. DNA of the CDR3: TGCGCCAGCAGCTTGGAGGTAGTGCAGGGAACCTACTACGAGCAGTACTTC.

The rearrangement uses TRBV14 and TRBJ1-1, with a weak D call TRBD1 (6 bases). V lost 3 bases and J lost 5, with 10 bases in between. CDR1 and CDR2 (germline): SGHDN, FVKESK. This CDR3 contains 13 residues. The CDR3, as DNA: TGTGCCAGCAGCCAGGGGGGGCGGACTGAAGCTTTCTTT. This sequence encodes CASSQGGRTEAFF. The full variable domain, with the rest looked up from reference TRBV14 and TRBJ1-1, is EAGVTQFPSHSVIEKGQTVTLRCDPISGHDNLYWYRRVMGKEIKFLLHFVKESKQDESGMPNNRFLAERTGGTYSTLKVQPAELEDSGVYFCASSQGGRTEAFFGQGTRLTVV.

V and J are TRBV19 and TRBJ2-7; 7 nucleotides match TRBD1. This CDR3 spans 16 amino acids. The V and J ends lost 6 bases and 0 bases, in that order; junction bases with no gene match: 11. The germline V gene has CDR1 LNHDA and CDR2 SQIVND (reference sequence). The DNA of the CDR3 is TGTGCCAGTAGGAAACTTGGACAGGCCAGCTCCTACGAGCAGTACTTC. Translation: CASRKLGQASSYEQYF.

This chain joins TRBV28 and TRBJ1-1; D is ambiguous. The V gene's germline CDR1 is MDHEN and CDR2 SYDVKM. There are 14 residues in the CDR3. V was clipped by 4 bases and J by 1 base, with 10 bases between them. The CDR3 is CASSYTRTNTEAFF. DNA of the CDR3: TGTGCCAGCAGTTATACCAGAACGAACACTGAAGCTTTCTTT.

The chain has TRBV4-1 and TRBJ1-5, with TRBD1 matching over 8 bases. Trimming removed 0 bases from V and 5 bases from J; junction bases left unmatched: 6. Germline V CDR1 and CDR2: MGHRA, YSYEKL. This CDR3 is built from 16 residues. The CDR3 DNA follows: TGCGCCAGCAGCCAAGATGGAACAGGGGGTGATCAGCCCCAGCATTTT. It encodes CASSQDGTGGDQPQHF.

This clone appeared once. The chain is built from TRBV5-4 and TRBJ2-3; 10 bases map to TRBD2. Germline V gene lookup returns CDR1 SGHNT and CDR2 YYREEE (reference sequence). The CDR3 totals 19 residues. V was pared by 0 bases and J by 3 bases, with 13 bases of the junction left unmatched. This CDR3 is CASSLALAGGWLSTDTQYF. The CDR3 nucleotides are TGTGCCAGCAGCTTGGCTTTAGCGGGGGGCTGGTTAAGTACAGATACGCAGTATTTT.

This chain links TRBV27 with TRBJ2-2, with unresolved D. The CDR3 is made up of 14 amino acids. Looked up from germline, CDR1 is MNHEY and CDR2 is SMNVEV (reference sequence). V was cut by 6 bases and J by 0 bases, with 8 bases left in between. The CDR3 here is CASSPISNTGELFF. The CDR3, as DNA: TGTGCCAGCAGCCCCATTTCGAACACCGGGGAGCTGTTTTTT.

The V gene is TRBV27, the J gene TRBJ2-2; tentatively, D is TRBD1 (5 bases). The CDR3 is 16 residues long. V gave up 4 bases and J gave up 0 bases, with 12 bases separating them. CDR1 is MNHEY, CDR2 SMNVEV, per germline (reference sequence). The CDR3: CASSWVGAANTGELFF. DNA of the CDR3: TGTGCCAGCAGTTGGGTTGGGGCCGCGAACACCGGGGAGCTGTTTTTT.

This rearrangement joins TRBV7-6 to TRBJ1-2; maybe TRBD1 (5 bases). The germline CDR1 and CDR2 sequences are SGHVS and FNYEAQ. V was cut by 5 bases and J by 2 bases, with 9 bases left in between. CDR3 length: 13 amino acids. The CDR3 protein is CASSPQGNYGYTF. As DNA, the CDR3 is TGTGCCAGCAGCCCTCAGGGAAACTATGGCTACACCTTC.

The rearrangement uses TRBV5-1 and TRBJ1-2; 7 nucleotides agree with TRBD1. CDR1 and CDR2 from the germline V gene are SGHRS and YFSETQ. The V and J ends lost 2 bases and 0 bases, in that order; junction bases with no gene match: 4. The CDR3 covers 15 residues. The CDR3 bases are TGCGCCAGCAGCTTATTGACAGGGCCTAACTATGGCTACACCTTC. This sequence encodes CASSLLTGPNYGYTF.

The J gene is TRBJ1-2, the V gene TRBV6-5; perhaps TRBD1 as D (6 bases). The CDR3 contains 14 residues. Germline V CDR1 and CDR2: MNHEY, SVGAGI. The germline V and J ends were trimmed by 6 bases and 1 base, with 12 bases remaining between them. DNA for the CDR3: TGTGCCAGCAGCCAGGGGAAGATTAACTATGGCTACACCTTC. It yields the protein CASSQGKINYGYTF.

The V and J genes are TRBV6-1 and TRBJ1-3, with TRBD1 as a possible D gene (6 bases). There are 15 residues in the CDR3. Trimming took 6 bases from V and 2 from J, leaving 14 bases between them. Germline CDR1 is MNHNS and CDR2 is SASEGT. CDR3 sequence reads: CASRTTGNTGNTIYF. CDR3 coding DNA: TGTGCCAGCAGAACGACAGGCAATACTGGAAACACCATATATTTT.

The V and J genes are TRBV5-1 and TRBJ2-3, with 12 positions matching TRBD2. The CDR3 covers 18 residues. Losses at the gene ends were 4 bases for V and 3 bases for J; bases not matched to a gene: 12. From germline, CDR1 is SGHRS and CDR2 YFSETQ. The CDR3 sequence: CASSLVASGGAWTDTQYF. In DNA form, the CDR3 reads TGCGCCAGCAGCCTGGTGGCTAGCGGGGGGGCCTGGACAGATACGCAGTATTTT.

CDR3 protein: CASSQDVGTGNEKLFF. CDR3 coding DNA: TGCGCCAGCAGCCAAGATGTCGGGACAGGGAATGAAAAACTGTTTTTT. This chain connects TRBV4-1 to TRBJ1-4, with 9 bases lining up with TRBD1. The length of the CDR3 is 16 residues. Germline V gene data show CDR1 as MGHRA and CDR2 as YSYEKL. V lost 0 bases to trimming and J lost 5 bases; unmatched junction nucleotides: 4.

This clone was found a few times. J is TRBJ1-2 and V is TRBV18; tentatively, D is TRBD1 (6 bases). The CDR3 contains 14 residues. V was cut by 0 bases and J by 6 bases, with 11 bases left in between. Germline CDR1 and CDR2: KGHSH and LQKENI. CDR3 sequence reads: CASSPPAGADGYTF. In DNA, the CDR3 is TGTGCCAGCTCACCACCTGCAGGGGCGGATGGCTACACCTTC.

The chain carries TRBV7-8 and TRBJ2-5; TRBD1 aligns across 11 bases. This CDR3 is built from 15 residues. Trimming took 1 base from V and 4 from J; bases not matched to a gene: 2. Germline CDR1 and CDR2: SGHVS and FQNEAQ. CDR3 sequence reads: CASSLVGQGGETQYF. The DNA for the CDR3 is TGTGCCAGCAGCTTAGTGGGACAGGGGGGAGAGACCCAGTACTTC.

The genes are TRBV29-1 and TRBJ1-1; a possible D gene is TRBD1 (6 bases). The germline CDR1 and CDR2 sequences are SQVTM and ANQGSEA. The CDR3 runs 13 residues. Trimming removed 6 bases from V and 1 base from J, with 12 bases in between. CDR3 amino acids: CSVKRQANTEAFF. DNA of the CDR3: TGCAGCGTCAAGAGACAGGCGAACACTGAAGCTTTCTTT.

This chain uses TRBV10-3 with TRBJ2-1, with no clear D. Germline V gene lookup returns CDR1 ENHRY and CDR2 SYGVKD. The CDR3 has 11 amino acids. The V end lost 10 bases, the J end lost 9 bases, and 13 bases lay between the germline ends. The CDR3 sequence is CATDGTGEQFF. The CDR3 DNA reads as TGTGCCACAGACGGTACGGGTGAGCAGTTCTTC.

This clone was observed a handful of times. The rearrangement uses TRBV12-5 and TRBJ2-7; D might be TRBD2 (6 bases). Germline loops: CDR1 LGHNT, CDR2 FRNRAP. V dropped 4 bases and J dropped 7 bases, with 14 bases sitting between them. The CDR3 is made up of 13 amino acids. This CDR3 reads CASGSEGLGEQYF. CDR3 DNA sequence: TGTGCTAGTGGTTCGGAGGGCCTCGGGGAGCAGTACTTC.

The table lists this clone with a count of one. Here the CDR3 DNA reads TGTGCCAGCAGTCTAACGCGGGATGGCTACACCTTC. It encodes CASSLTRDGYTF. The chain has TRBV2 and TRBJ1-2; D is unclear. Germline V gene lookup returns CDR1 SNHLY and CDR2 FYNNEI. The V and J ends lost 5 bases and 6 bases respectively, with 10 bases between them. The CDR3 is 12 amino acids.

The chain is built from TRBV18 and TRBJ1-5; 7 bases are a match to TRBD1. The V gene end was trimmed by 3 bases and the J gene end by 0 bases; junction bases not matched to a gene: 8. Germline V CDR1 and CDR2: KGHSH, LQKENI. CDR3 length: 17 residues. The CDR3 sequence: CASSPIDRAVSNQPQHF. In nucleotides, the CDR3 is TGTGCCAGCTCACCGATCGACAGGGCTGTTAGCAATCAGCCCCAGCATTTT.

The chain joins TRBV9 to TRBJ2-1; D is perhaps TRBD2 (5 bases). The germline gives CDR1 SGDLS, CDR2 YYNGEE. The CDR3 has 14 residues. Trimming left V 4 bases short and J 4 bases short, with 12 bases between. CDR3 bases: TGTGCCAGCAGCACCCCGGGGATATACAATGAGCAGTTCTTC. This encodes CASSTPGIYNEQFF.

The chain has TRBV13 and TRBJ1-3; a weak D match, TRBD1 (6 bases). There are 15 residues in the CDR3. Trimming pared 5 bases from V and 3 bases from J, leaving 14 bases between. CDR1 is PRHDT and CDR2 is FYEKMQ in the germline V gene (reference sequence). CDR3 in amino acids: CASSEKGDYGNTIYF. The DNA of the CDR3 is TGTGCCAGCAGCGAGAAGGGGGACTATGGAAACACCATATATTTT. The whole variable domain, remainder taken from reference TRBV13 and TRBJ1-3, is AAGVIQSPRHLIKEKRETATLKCYPIPRHDTVYWYQQGPGQDPQFLISFYEKMQSDKGSIPDRFSAQQFSDYHSELNMSSLELGDSALYFCASSEKGDYGNTIYFGEGSWLTVV.

This sequence joins TRBV25-1 and TRBJ2-1; the D is unclear. Germline CDR1 reads MGHDK; CDR2 reads SYGVNS. V lost 5 bases and J lost 8, with 10 bases in between. This CDR3 region has 12 residues. Written as DNA, the CDR3 is TGTGCCAGCAGTCTGACTGGTGATGAGCAGTTCTTC. Its protein is CASSLTGDEQFF.

The genes are TRBV18 and TRBJ2-1, with D possibly matching TRBD1 (5 bases). Germline assignment: CDR1 KGHSH and CDR2 LQKENI. The CDR3 length is 15 residues. Trimming shortened V by 3 bases and J by 0 bases, and 9 bases separated the two germline ends. The CDR3 bases are TGTGCCAGCTCACCCGGCAGGGCCTCCTACAATGAGCAGTTCTTC. Its translation is CASSPGRASYNEQFF.

The V and J genes are TRBV6-1 and TRBJ2-5; 8 bases are shared with TRBD1. Germline CDR1 reads MNHNS; CDR2 reads SASEGT. J gave up 1 base and V 6 bases, and 7 bases lay outside the gene matches. CDR3 length: 15 residues. The CDR3: CASSPDRGSQETQYF. The CDR3 nucleotides read TGTGCCAGCAGCCCCGACAGGGGCTCCCAAGAGACCCAGTACTTC.

The rearrangement joins TRBV19 to TRBJ2-7, with D perhaps TRBD2 (5 bases). V gave up 2 bases and J gave up 3 bases, with 20 bases separating them. The CDR3 is 17 residues long. Germline loops: CDR1 LNHDA, CDR2 SQIVND (reference sequence). This CDR3 is CASSIRGGQSRIYEQYF. In DNA form, the CDR3 reads TGTGCCAGTAGTATAAGAGGCGGGCAGTCTCGTATCTACGAGCAGTACTTC.

J is TRBJ2-7 and V is TRBV5-1; D unresolved. Between the trimmed V and J ends, which lost 0 bases and 6 bases, there was a span of 13 bases. CDR3 size: 14 residues. CDR1 and CDR2 (germline): SGHRS, YFSETQ. The CDR3 sequence: CASSLAIQTTEQYF. The CDR3, as DNA: TGCGCCAGCAGCTTGGCCATACAGACGACCGAGCAGTACTTC.

The V and J genes are TRBV7-3 and TRBJ2-7, with TRBD1 matching over 8 bases. After removal of 5 bases from V and 3 bases from J, the junction contained 3 bases not matched to a gene. This CDR3 contains 13 residues. The germline V gene has CDR1 SGHTA and CDR2 FQGTGA. The chain's CDR3 is CASSTTGGYEQYF. The CDR3 nucleotides read TGTGCCAGCAGCACCACAGGGGGCTACGAGCAGTACTTC. Variable domain in full (rest from reference TRBV7-3 and TRBJ2-7): GAGVSQTPSNKVTEKGKYVELRCDPISGHTALYWYRQSLGQGPEFLIYFQGTGAADDSGLPNDRFFAVRPEGSVSTLKIQRTERGDSAVYLCASSTTGGYEQYFGPGTRLTVT.

The chain links TRBV19 to TRBJ2-1; 10 bases are a match to TRBD1. Trimming at V came to 5 bases and at J to 1 base, leaving 2 bases not matched to a gene. This CDR3 is 15 amino acids long. Germline CDR1 is LNHDA and CDR2 is SQIVND (reference sequence). The CDR3 reads CASSRTGGSYNEQFF. CDR3 nucleotides: TGTGCCAGTAGTCGGACAGGGGGGTCCTACAATGAGCAGTTCTTC. The full variable domain, its missing parts supplied by reference TRBV19 and TRBJ2-1, is DGGITQSPKYLFRKEGQNVTLSCEQNLNHDAMYWYRQDPGQGLRLIYYSQIVNDFQKGDIAEGYSVSREKKESFPLTVTSAQKNPTAFYLCASSRTGGSYNEQFFGPGTRLTVL.

The genes are TRBV19 and TRBJ1-6, with D possibly TRBD1 on 5 matching bases. Germline V gene data show CDR1 as LNHDA and CDR2 as SQIVND (reference sequence). Trimming cost V 4 bases and J 9 bases, with 13 bases left between them. The CDR3 spans 14 residues. Here the CDR3 DNA reads TGTGCCAGTAGTACTTTACAGGTCGGTTCACCCCTCCACTTT. Its translation is CASSTLQVGSPLHF.